The next 5 T cell receptor beta chains were all read from a single sample in a study of T-cell reconstitution after alpha-beta-depleted transplantation in children. The TCRbeta library incorporated unique molecular identifiers. TCRdb re-called the PCR reads with MiXCR, one entry per CDR3 protein. The data hold about 830,000 distinct CDR3 sequences, with about 16% observed a single time. The source was PBMCs, mostly from graft donor cells, collected 360 days after TCRalphabeta/CD19-depleted stem cell transplant. Receptors originate from a male patient between 10 and 17 years old who had a stem cell transplant for acute lymphoblastic leukemia, so the T cells may come from the graft donor.

This clonotype was seen only a few times. The rearrangement uses TRBV4-2 and TRBJ1-1; 8 bases map to TRBD1. J lost 8 bases, V lost 3 bases, and 8 bases had no gene match. Per the germline V gene, CDR1 is LGHNA and CDR2 is YNFKEQ. The CDR3 has 14 amino acids. CDR3 in DNA: TGTGCCAGCAGCCACCAGGGGGCCCCAAGAGAAGCTTTCTTT. This gives the protein CASSHQGAPREAFF.

The rearrangement uses TRBV7-8 and TRBJ2-7; 11 bases align to TRBD2. V lost 1 base to trimming and J lost 3 bases; unmatched junction nucleotides: 8. Germline values: CDR1 SGHVS, CDR2 FQNEAQ. This CDR3 is built from 17 residues. CDR3 DNA: TGTGCCAGCAGCTTAGGTACTAGCGGGAGATACGACTACGAGCAGTACTTC. It is translated as CASSLGTSGRYDYEQYF.

V and J are TRBV20-1 and TRBJ2-1; D gene ambiguous. The V gene's germline CDR1 is DFQATT and CDR2 SNEGSKA (reference sequence). CDR3 size: 15 residues. V was cut by 0 bases and J by 4 bases, with 13 bases left in between. CDR3 region: CSARDGASGYNEQFF. As DNA, the CDR3 is TGCAGTGCTAGAGATGGAGCCTCAGGTTACAATGAGCAGTTCTTC.

The chain combines TRBV7-9 with TRBJ2-1; 8 nucleotides line up with TRBD2. The V gene end was trimmed by 8 bases and the J gene end by 4 bases; junction bases not matched to a gene: 10. The CDR3 has 15 amino acids. From germline, CDR1 is SEHNR and CDR2 FQNEAQ (reference sequence). CDR3 nucleotide sequence: TGTGCCAGCCTCGAAGCTAGCGGGCAATACAATGAGCAGTTCTTC. Protein product: CASLEASGQYNEQFF.

The chain couples TRBV9 to TRBJ2-1, with 7 bases aligning to TRBD2. V gave up 3 bases and J gave up 7 bases; unmatched junction bases: 10. This CDR3 region has 15 residues. Germline CDR1 reads SGDLS; CDR2 reads YYNGEE. CDR3 nucleotides: TGTGCCAGCAGCGGCGGTCGGACTAGGGGTAATGAGCAGTTCTTC. Amino acids: CASSGGRTRGNEQFF.